The present entry profiles one TCR beta chain with its context. CDR3 length: 12 residues. Germline V lookup: CDR1 SGHVS, CDR2 FNYEAQ. Between the trimmed V and J ends, which lost 1 base and 3 bases, there was a span of 1 base. Profiled with immunoSEQ multiplex PCR; TCRdb holds only in-frame clones, not every one. This sample carries some 76,000 clones, approximately 90% of them seen once, and the ten largest clones take 6% to 8.5%. This entry comes from a study of OX40 agonist ivuxolimab in advanced cancers. The chain uses TRBV7-6 and TRBJ1-3; no clear D gene. The material sequenced was CD4+ or CD8+ T cells sorted from blood, taken in a trial of the OX40 agonist ivuxolimab. This receptor was obtained from an adult with an advanced solid tumor such as melanoma, head and neck, liver or kidney cancer. The CDR3 here is CASSLVGNTIYF. The CDR3 DNA is TGTGCCAGCAGCTTAGTTGGAAACACCATATATTTT. Full variable domain (remainder filled in from reference TRBV7-6 and TRBJ1-3): GAGVSQSPRYKVTKRGQDVALRCDPISGHVSLYWYRQALGQGPEFLTYFNYEAQQDKSGLPNDRFSAERPEGSISTLTIQRTEQRDSAMYRCASSLVGNTIYFGEGSWLTVV.